Following are 16 T cell receptor beta chains from one sample sequenced in a study of cytomegalovirus exposure and HLA in healthy donors. A multiplex PCR was run with 60 Vbeta primers and 13 Jbeta primers. The method was immunoSEQ multiplex PCR; TCRdb's version includes in-frame clones alone and lacks a portion of them. The data show about 120,000 clones, under 20% seen once. Material: PBMCs. The origin of the receptors is a female donor in good health and CMV-seropositive.

This CDR3 reads CASSLESTEPVKLFF. CDR3 sequence (DNA): TGTGCCAGCAGCTTAGAGTCGACAGAGCCGGTGAAACTGTTTTTT. V and J are TRBV7-8 and TRBJ1-4, with D perhaps matching TRBD1 (5 bases). V was shortened by 1 base and J by 11 bases, with 17 bases between the two germline ends. The CDR3 is made up of 15 amino acids. Germline V CDR1 and CDR2: SGHVS, FQNEAQ.

V and J are TRBV5-1 and TRBJ2-5, with 9 bases matching TRBD1. Germline V gene data show CDR1 as SGHRS and CDR2 as YFSETQ. This CDR3 is 13 amino acids long. The V gene end was trimmed by 9 bases and the J gene end by 2 bases; junction bases not matched to a gene: 5. DNA of the CDR3: TGCGCCACCAGGACAGGGGTACAAGAGACCCAGTACTTC. Protein sequence: CATRTGVQETQYF.

The rearrangement joins TRBV11-2 to TRBJ2-1, with 8 bases identical to TRBD1. V was pared by 4 bases and J by 7 bases, with 9 bases of the junction left unmatched. CDR3 size: 15 residues. The germline V gene has CDR1 SGHAT and CDR2 FQNNGV. The CDR3 protein is CASSSPRGRRNEQFF. For the CDR3, the DNA is TGTGCCAGCAGCTCCCCCAGGGGGCGTAGAAATGAGCAGTTCTTC. Looking up the rest from reference TRBV11-2 and TRBJ2-1 gives the full variable domain: EAGVAQSPRYKIIEKRQSVAFWCNPISGHATLYWYQQILGQGPKLLIQFQNNGVVDDSQLPKDRFSAERLKGVDSTLKIQPAKLEDSAVYLCASSSPRGRRNEQFFGPGTRLTVL.

V usage is TRBV4-1 and J usage is TRBJ1-2, with TRBD1 matching 7 bases. The CDR3 extends over 13 amino acids. Trimming took 5 bases from V and 4 from J; bases not matched to a gene: 4. The V gene's germline CDR1 is MGHRA and CDR2 YSYEKL. This CDR3 reads CASSAGGSYGYTF. The CDR3 nucleotides read TGCGCCAGCAGCGCAGGGGGATCCTATGGCTACACCTTC.

The rearrangement links TRBV4-2 to TRBJ2-1; TRBD2 matches 8 bases. Germline V gene lookup returns CDR1 LGHNA and CDR2 YNFKEQ. The CDR3 contains 13 residues. The V and J ends lost 8 bases and 8 bases, in that order; junction bases with no gene match: 8. In DNA form, the CDR3 reads TGTGCCAGCTCGGGTAGCGGGGTAGATGAGCAGTTCTTC. This translates into CASSGSGVDEQFF.

The chain joins TRBV15 to TRBJ1-1; D not resolved. The CDR3 is 12 amino acids. Germline assignment: CDR1 LNHNV and CDR2 YYDKDF (reference sequence). Trimming pared 1 base from V and 2 bases from J, leaving 2 bases between. The CDR3 is CATSRANTEAFF. As DNA, the CDR3 is TGTGCCACCAGCAGAGCTAACACTGAAGCTTTCTTT.

DNA for the CDR3: TGTGCCAGCATGAAGCCAAGCGAAGCTTTCTTT. This encodes CASMKPSEAFF. V gene TRBV28 combines with J gene TRBJ1-1; no clear D gene. The V and J ends lost 7 bases and 8 bases respectively, with 11 bases between them. The CDR3 is 11 residues long. Germline lookup yields CDR1 MDHEN and CDR2 SYDVKM.

There are a few counts of this clone. This chain uses TRBV5-4 with TRBJ1-6, with D hard to call. Trimming removed 5 bases from V and 5 bases from J, with 5 bases in between. Germline CDR1 is SGHNT and CDR2 is YYREEE (reference sequence). There are 12 residues in the CDR3. DNA of the CDR3: TGTGCCAGCAGTGTCGATAATTCACCCCTCCACTTT. Amino acids: CASSVDNSPLHF.

The V and J genes are TRBV28 and TRBJ1-2, with D unresolved. This CDR3 is built from 13 residues. Germline V CDR1 and CDR2: MDHEN, SYDVKM. Trimming pared 9 bases from V and 2 bases from J, leaving 13 bases between. The CDR3 coding sequence is TGTGCCAGTCAAAGCCTCGAGAACTATGGCTACACCTTC. It translates to CASQSLENYGYTF.

The chain joins TRBV5-6 to TRBJ1-6; D perhaps matches TRBD1 (5 bases). Trimming removed 1 base from V and 10 bases from J, with 12 bases in between. The CDR3 extends over 14 amino acids. Germline CDR1 and CDR2: SGHDT and YYEEEE. The CDR3 here is CASSLYGGRSPLHF. In DNA form, the CDR3 reads TGTGCCAGCAGCTTGTACGGGGGTCGGTCACCCCTCCACTTT.

A note on this clone: Relative to the germline gene, one junction end is altered; a read error may explain this. The rearrangement links TRBV7-7 to TRBJ2-5, with D possibly matching TRBD2 (7 bases). This CDR3 region has 14 residues. Germline assignment: CDR1 SSHAT and CDR2 FNYEAQ (reference sequence). The CDR3 loop reads CASSLGGAGETQYF. As DNA, the CDR3 is TGTGCTAGCAGCTTGGGGGGGGCCGGGGAGACCCAGTACTTC.

The chain links TRBV2 to TRBJ2-7; weak D call: TRBD1 (6 bases). The CDR3 totals 16 residues. Germline V gene data show CDR1 as SNHLY and CDR2 as FYNNEI. V dropped 0 bases and J dropped 4 bases, with 16 bases sitting between them. The CDR3 region is CASSEAEGTQRYEQYV. CDR3 bases: TGTGCCAGCAGTGAAGCGGAAGGGACACAACGATACGAGCAGTACGTC.

This clone was counted between two and nine times. The gene calls are TRBV6-5 and TRBJ2-2, with D possibly being TRBD2 (6 bases). The CDR3 loop spans 13 amino acids. Per germline, CDR1 MNHEY and CDR2 SVGAGI. V shed 2 bases and J shed 7 bases, with 8 bases lying between them. CDR3 nucleotide sequence: TGTGCCAGCAGTTACATCGGGAGCGGGGAGCTGTTTTTT. This codes for CASSYIGSGELFF.

The rearrangement joins TRBV7-6 to TRBJ2-3; TRBD2 agrees at 11 bases. The CDR3 consists of 17 residues. V lost 5 bases, J lost 6 bases, and 13 bases stayed unmatched. Germline values: CDR1 SGHVS, CDR2 FNYEAQ. The CDR3: CASSPHLSGGAGDTQYF. CDR3 nucleotide sequence: TGTGCCAGCAGCCCCCACCTTAGCGGGGGGGCGGGGGATACGCAGTATTTT. The full variable domain, in which reference TRBV7-6 and TRBJ2-3 provide the parts outside the CDR3, is GAGVSQSPRYKVTKRGQDVALRCDPISGHVSLYWYRQALGQGPEFLTYFNYEAQQDKSGLPNDRFSAERPEGSISTLTIQRTEQRDSAMYRCASSPHLSGGAGDTQYFGPGTRLTVL.

The table lists this clone with a few counts. The J gene is TRBJ1-1, the V gene TRBV2; D might be TRBD1 (5 bases). Trimming removed 5 bases at V and 3 bases at J, with 10 bases between. This CDR3 is built from 13 residues. CDR1 and CDR2 (germline): SNHLY, FYNNEI. The CDR3 DNA sequence: TGTGCCAGCAGTTTGGACATAGACACTGAAGCTTTCTTT. Translated, it gives CASSLDIDTEAFF.

A few counts support this clone. This sequence joins TRBV6-5 and TRBJ1-1; 7 positions match TRBD1. J was trimmed by 0 bases and V by 0 bases; bases with no gene match: 4. Germline loops: CDR1 MNHEY, CDR2 SVGAGI. The CDR3 has 16 residues. This CDR3 is CASSYSKTGLNTEAFF. The CDR3 DNA is TGTGCCAGCAGTTACTCAAAGACAGGGTTGAACACTGAAGCTTTCTTT.